This T cell receptor (beta chain) was identified during a study of blood T cell repertoires in COVID-19. Study as a whole: The cDNA or gDNA used as material had been derived from T cells, B-cell-depleted T cells, or PBMCs.

Original processing notes: Estimation of nucleated cell counts relied on the amplification of reference gene primers. Libraries were prepared by immunoSEQ multiplex PCR; TCRdb keeps only in-frame clonotypes and omits some of them. The V and J calls and clone size come from that table; D and trimming were worked out from the DNA. The sample holds around 300,000 clones, roughly 88% seen once. Germline CDR1 SGHDN, CDR2 FVKESK. After removal of 5 bases from V and 6 bases from J, the junction contained 6 bases not matched to a gene. CDR3 size: 13 residues. This clonotype originated in a woman in her forties or fifties with active or convalescent COVID-19. The rearrangement links TRBV14 to TRBJ2-5; the match to TRBD1 covers 7 bases. Sequenced: peripheral blood. CDR3 bases: TGTGCCAGCAGCGTAAACAGGGGCCAGACCCAGTACTTC. Translation gives CASSVNRGQTQYF.